One T cell receptor beta chain is described in this entry. The antigen is not known. Produced via immunoSEQ multiplex PCR; TCRdb's table is partial and in-frame only. The data show 1.4 million or so clones, just under 99% seen once. The data originate from a study of shared clonotypes between healthy human individuals. Study in general: CD4 naive and CD4 memory each took three plates per donor, while CD8 naive took two and CD8 memory one.

Everyone who donated was a Caucasian adult who lived in Nashville, Tennessee. Looked up from germline, CDR1 is LGHNT and CDR2 is FRNRAP. The CDR3 has 15 residues. V shed 4 bases and J shed 4 bases, with 13 bases lying between them. General study findings and limits: Researchers found naive subsets generally carried larger estimated richness than memory subsets.

Material for sequencing was naive CD4+ T cells sorted from blood. The subset was: CD45RA+ positively selected. V usage is TRBV12-5 and J usage is TRBJ2-2; D gene uncertain. This TCR came from a man younger than 40 in good health. The CDR3, as DNA: TGTGCTAGTGGTTCACTTTTGGCGCGCACCGGGGAGCTGTTTTTT. This codes for CASGSLLARTGELFF.